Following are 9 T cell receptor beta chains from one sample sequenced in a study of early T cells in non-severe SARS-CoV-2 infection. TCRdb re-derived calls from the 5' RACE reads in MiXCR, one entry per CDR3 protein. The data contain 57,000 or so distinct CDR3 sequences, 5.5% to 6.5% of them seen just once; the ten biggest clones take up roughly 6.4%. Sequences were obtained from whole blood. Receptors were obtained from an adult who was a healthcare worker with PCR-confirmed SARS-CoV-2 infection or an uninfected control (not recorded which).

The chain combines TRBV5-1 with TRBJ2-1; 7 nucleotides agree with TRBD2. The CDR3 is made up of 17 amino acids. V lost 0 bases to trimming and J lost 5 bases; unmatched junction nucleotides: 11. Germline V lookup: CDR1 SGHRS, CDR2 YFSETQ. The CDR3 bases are TGCGCCAGCAGCTTGGCCCTCGGGCGGGAGCCGAACAATGAGCAGTTCTTC. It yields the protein CASSLALGREPNNEQFF. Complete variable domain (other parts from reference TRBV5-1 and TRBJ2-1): KAGVTQTPRYLIKTRGQQVTLSCSPISGHRSVSWYQQTPGQGLQFLFEYFSETQRNKGNFPGRFSGRQFSNSRSEMNVSTLELGDSALYLCASSLALGREPNNEQFFGPGTRLTVL.

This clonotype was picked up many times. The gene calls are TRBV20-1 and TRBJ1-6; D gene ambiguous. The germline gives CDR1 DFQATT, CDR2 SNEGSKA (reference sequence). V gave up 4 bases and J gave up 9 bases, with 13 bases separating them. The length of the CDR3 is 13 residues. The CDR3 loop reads CSATGPYGSPLHF. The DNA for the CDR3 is TGCAGTGCTACCGGACCCTACGGTTCACCCCTCCACTTT.

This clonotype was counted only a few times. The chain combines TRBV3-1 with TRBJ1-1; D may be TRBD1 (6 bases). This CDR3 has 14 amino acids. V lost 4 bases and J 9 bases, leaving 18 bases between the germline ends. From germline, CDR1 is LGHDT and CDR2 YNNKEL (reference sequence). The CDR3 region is CASSLPSGTPQAFF. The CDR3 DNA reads TGTGCCAGCAGCCTCCCCTCCGGGACACCCCAAGCTTTCTTT.

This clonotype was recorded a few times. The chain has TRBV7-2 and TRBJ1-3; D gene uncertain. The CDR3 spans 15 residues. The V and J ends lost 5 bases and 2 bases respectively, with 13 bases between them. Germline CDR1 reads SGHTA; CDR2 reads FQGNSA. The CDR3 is CASSDRVAPGNTIYF. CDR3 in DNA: TGTGCCAGCAGCGATCGGGTGGCCCCTGGAAACACCATATATTTT.

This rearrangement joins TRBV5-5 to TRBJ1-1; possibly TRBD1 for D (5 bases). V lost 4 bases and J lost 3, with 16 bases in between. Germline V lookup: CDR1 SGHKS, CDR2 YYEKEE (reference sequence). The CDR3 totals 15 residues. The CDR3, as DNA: TGTGCCAGCAGCCCACAGGTTGGGAGGGACACTGAAGCTTTCTTT. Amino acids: CASSPQVGRDTEAFF.

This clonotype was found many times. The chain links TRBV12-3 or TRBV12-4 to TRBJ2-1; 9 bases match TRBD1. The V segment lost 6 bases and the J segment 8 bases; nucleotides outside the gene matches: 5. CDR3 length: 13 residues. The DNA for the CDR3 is TGTGCCAGCAGCCTGACAGGGGGGGATGAGCAGTTCTTC. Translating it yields CASSLTGGDEQFF.

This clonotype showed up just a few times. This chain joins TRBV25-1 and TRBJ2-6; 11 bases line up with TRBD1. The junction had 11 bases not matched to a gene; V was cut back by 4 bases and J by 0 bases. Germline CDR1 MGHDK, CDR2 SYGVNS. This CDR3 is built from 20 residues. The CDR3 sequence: CASSARGTGGRFSGANVLTF. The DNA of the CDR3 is TGTGCCAGCAGTGCTCGCGGGACAGGGGGTCGCTTCTCTGGGGCCAACGTCCTGACTTTC. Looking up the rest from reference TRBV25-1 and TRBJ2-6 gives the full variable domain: EADIYQTPRYLVIGTGKKITLECSQTMGHDKMYWYQQDPGMELHLIHYSYGVNSTEKGDLSSESTVSRIRTEHFPLTLESARPSHTSQYLCASSARGTGGRFSGANVLTFGAGSRLTVL.

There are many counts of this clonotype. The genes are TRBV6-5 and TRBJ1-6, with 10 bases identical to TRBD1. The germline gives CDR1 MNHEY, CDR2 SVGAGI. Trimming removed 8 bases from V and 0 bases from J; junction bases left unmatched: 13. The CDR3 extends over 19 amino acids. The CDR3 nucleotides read TGTGCCAGCTCGGGCCGGGACAGGGGAAGAAGCTCCTATAATTCACCCCTCCACTTT. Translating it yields CASSGRDRGRSSYNSPLHF.

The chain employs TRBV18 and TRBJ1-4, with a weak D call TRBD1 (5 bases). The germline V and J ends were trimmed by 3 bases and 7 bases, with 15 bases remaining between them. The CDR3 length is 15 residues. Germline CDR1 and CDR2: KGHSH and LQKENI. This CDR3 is CASSPGRGITEKLFF. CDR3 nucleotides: TGTGCCAGCTCACCCGGCCGGGGCATAACTGAAAAACTGTTTTTT.